The present T cell receptor (beta chain) was sequenced within a study of blood T cell repertoires in COVID-19. The CDR3 length is 16 residues. Losses at the gene ends were 2 bases for V and 5 bases for J; bases not matched to a gene: 6. Germline lookup yields CDR1 KGHSH and CDR2 LQKENI. Libraries were prepared by immunoSEQ multiplex PCR; TCRdb keeps only in-frame clonotypes and omits some of them. The data show fewer than 500,000 clones, with approximately 92% seen just once and 1% to 1.3% held by the top ten. V and J are TRBV18 and TRBJ1-5; 10 bases are shared with TRBD1. The TCR originated in a man aged 25 to 40 who had recovered from COVID-19. The sample consisted of PBMCs or T cells enriched from blood (not recorded which). CDR3 loop: CASSPRDRGLDQPQHF. DNA for the CDR3: TGTGCCAGCTCACCAAGAGACAGGGGGCTTGATCAGCCCCAGCATTTT.